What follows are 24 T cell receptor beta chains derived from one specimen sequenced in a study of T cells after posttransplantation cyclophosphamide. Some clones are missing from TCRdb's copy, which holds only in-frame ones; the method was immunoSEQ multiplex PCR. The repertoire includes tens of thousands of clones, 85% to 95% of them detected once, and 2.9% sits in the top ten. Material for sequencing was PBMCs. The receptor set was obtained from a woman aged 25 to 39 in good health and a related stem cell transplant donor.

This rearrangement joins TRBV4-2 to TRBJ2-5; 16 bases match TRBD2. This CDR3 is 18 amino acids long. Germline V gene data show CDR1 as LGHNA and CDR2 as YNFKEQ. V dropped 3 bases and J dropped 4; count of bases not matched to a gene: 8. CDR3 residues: CASSHAGTSGGAGETQYF. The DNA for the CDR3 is TGTGCCAGCAGCCATGCCGGGACTAGCGGGGGGGCCGGAGAGACCCAGTACTTC.

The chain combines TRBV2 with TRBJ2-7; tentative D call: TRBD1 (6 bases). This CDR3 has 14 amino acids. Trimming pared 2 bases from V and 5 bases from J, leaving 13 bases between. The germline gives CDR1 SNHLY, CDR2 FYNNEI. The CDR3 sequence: CASSERQGQDEQYF. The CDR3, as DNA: TGTGCCAGCAGTGAACGGCAGGGGCAGGACGAGCAGTACTTC.

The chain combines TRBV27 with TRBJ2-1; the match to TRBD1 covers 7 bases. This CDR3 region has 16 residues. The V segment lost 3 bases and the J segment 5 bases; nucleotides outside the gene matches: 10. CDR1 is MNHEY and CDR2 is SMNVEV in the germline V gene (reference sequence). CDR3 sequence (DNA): TGTGCCAGCAGTTTTTTCCCGAGACAGGGCAACAATGAGCAGTTCTTC. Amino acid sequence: CASSFFPRQGNNEQFF.

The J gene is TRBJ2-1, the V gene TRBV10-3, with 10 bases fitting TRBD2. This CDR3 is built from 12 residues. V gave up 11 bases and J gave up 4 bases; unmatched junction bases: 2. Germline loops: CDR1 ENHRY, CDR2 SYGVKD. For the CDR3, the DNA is TGTGCCGCTAGCGGGGGTTACAATGAGCAGTTCTTC. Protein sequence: CAASGGYNEQFF.

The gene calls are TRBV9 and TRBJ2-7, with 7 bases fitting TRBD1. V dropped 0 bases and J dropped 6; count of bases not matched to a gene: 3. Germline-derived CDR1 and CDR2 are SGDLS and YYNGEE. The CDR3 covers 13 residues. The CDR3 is CASSVGQGGEQYF. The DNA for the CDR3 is TGTGCCAGCAGCGTAGGACAGGGTGGCGAGCAGTACTTC.

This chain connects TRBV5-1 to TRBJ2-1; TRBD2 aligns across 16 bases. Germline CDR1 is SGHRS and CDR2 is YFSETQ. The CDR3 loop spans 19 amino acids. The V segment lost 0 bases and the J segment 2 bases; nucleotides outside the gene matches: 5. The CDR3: CASSLEGLAGGPAYNEQFF. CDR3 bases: TGCGCCAGCAGCTTGGAGGGACTAGCGGGGGGGCCCGCCTACAATGAGCAGTTCTTC.

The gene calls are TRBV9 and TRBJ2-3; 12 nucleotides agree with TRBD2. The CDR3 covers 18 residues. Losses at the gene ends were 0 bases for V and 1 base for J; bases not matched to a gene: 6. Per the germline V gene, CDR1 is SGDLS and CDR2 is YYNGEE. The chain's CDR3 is CASSVEARTSGGTDTQYF. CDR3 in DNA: TGTGCCAGCAGCGTAGAGGCCCGGACTAGCGGGGGCACAGATACGCAGTATTTT.

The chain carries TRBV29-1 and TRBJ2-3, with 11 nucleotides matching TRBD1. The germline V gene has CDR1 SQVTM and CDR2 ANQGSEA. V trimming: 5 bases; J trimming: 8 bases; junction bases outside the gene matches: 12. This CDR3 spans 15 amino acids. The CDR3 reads CSVNTGTGGRSTQYF. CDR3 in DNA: TGCAGCGTTAACACCGGGACAGGGGGGAGGAGTACGCAGTATTTT.

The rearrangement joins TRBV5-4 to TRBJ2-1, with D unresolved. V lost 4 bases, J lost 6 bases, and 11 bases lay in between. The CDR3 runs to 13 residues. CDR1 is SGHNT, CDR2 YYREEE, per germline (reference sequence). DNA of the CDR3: TGTGCCAGCAGCCTGCGTAATACCAATGAGCAGTTCTTC. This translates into CASSLRNTNEQFF.

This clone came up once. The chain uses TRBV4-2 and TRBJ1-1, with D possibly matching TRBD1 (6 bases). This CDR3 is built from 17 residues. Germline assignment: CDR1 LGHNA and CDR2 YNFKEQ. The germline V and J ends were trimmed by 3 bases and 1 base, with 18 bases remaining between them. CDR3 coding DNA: TGTGCCAGCAGCCAGCTCCAGGGGCAGGCAAAGAACACTGAAGCTTTCTTT. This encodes CASSQLQGQAKNTEAFF.

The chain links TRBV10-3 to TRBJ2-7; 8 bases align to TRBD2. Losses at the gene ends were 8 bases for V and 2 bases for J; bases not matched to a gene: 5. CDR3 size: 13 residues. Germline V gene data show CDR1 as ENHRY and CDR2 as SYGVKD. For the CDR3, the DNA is TGTGCCATCTTTAGCGGGGTTACCTACGAGCAGTACTTC. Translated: CAIFSGVTYEQYF.

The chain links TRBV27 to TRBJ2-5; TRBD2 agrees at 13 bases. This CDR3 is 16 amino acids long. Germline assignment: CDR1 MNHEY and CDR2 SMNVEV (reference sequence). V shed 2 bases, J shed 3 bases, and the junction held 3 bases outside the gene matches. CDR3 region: CASSLLTSGGKETQYF. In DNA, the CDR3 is TGTGCCAGCAGTTTACTGACTAGCGGGGGGAAAGAGACCCAGTACTTC.

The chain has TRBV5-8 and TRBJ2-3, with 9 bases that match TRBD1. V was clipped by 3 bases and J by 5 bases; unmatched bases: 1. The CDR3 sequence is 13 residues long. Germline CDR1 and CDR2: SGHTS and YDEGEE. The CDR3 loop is CASSSGQGDTQYF. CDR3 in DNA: TGTGCCAGCAGCTCGGGACAGGGAGATACGCAGTATTTT. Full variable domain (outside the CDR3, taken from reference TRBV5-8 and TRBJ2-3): EAGVTQSPTHLIKTRGQQATLRCSPISGHTSVYWYQQALGLGLQFLLWYDEGEERNRGNFPPRFSGRQFPNYSSELNVNALELEDSALYLCASSSGQGDTQYFGPGTRLTVL.

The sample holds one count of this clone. The CDR3 DNA follows: TGTGCCAGCAGTGACAGGAGGGGCACTGAAGCTTTCTTT. It translates to CASSDRRGTEAFF. V is TRBV2 and J is TRBJ1-1; possibly TRBD1 for D (5 bases). V was cut by 3 bases and J by 4 bases, with 9 bases left in between. This CDR3 is built from 13 residues. Germline CDR1 SNHLY, CDR2 FYNNEI.

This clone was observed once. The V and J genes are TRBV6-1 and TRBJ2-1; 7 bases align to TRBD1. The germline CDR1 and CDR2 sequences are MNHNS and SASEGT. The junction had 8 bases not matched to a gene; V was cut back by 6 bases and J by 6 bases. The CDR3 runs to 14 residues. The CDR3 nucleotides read TGTGCCAGCAGGAGAATGGCAGGGGGCAATGAGCAGTTCTTC. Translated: CASRRMAGGNEQFF.

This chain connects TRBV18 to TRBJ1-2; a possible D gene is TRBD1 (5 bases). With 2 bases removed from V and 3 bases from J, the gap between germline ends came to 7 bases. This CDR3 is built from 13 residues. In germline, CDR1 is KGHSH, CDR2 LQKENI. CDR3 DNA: TGTGCCAGCTCACCAGGGGCCGACTATGGCTACACCTTC. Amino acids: CASSPGADYGYTF.

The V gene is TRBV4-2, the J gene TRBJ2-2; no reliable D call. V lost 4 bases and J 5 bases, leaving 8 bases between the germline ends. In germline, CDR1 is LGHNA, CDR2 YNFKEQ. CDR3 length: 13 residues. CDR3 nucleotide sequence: TGTGCCAGCAGCCCTGTCAGGACCGGGGAGCTGTTTTTT. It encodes CASSPVRTGELFF.

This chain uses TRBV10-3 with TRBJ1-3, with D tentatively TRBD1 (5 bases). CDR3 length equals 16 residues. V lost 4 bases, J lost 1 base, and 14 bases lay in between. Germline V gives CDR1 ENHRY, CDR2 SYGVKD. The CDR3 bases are TGTGCCATCAGTGGGGGCAGAGCCTTTTCTGGAAACACCATATATTTT. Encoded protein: CAISGGRAFSGNTIYF.

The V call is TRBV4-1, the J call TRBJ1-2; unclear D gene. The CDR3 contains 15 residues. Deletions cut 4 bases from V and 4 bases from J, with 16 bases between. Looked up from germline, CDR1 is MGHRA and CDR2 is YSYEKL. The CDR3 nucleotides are TGCGCCAGCAGCCCCCAGTCGAGGGCCGGCTATGGCTACACCTTC. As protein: CASSPQSRAGYGYTF.

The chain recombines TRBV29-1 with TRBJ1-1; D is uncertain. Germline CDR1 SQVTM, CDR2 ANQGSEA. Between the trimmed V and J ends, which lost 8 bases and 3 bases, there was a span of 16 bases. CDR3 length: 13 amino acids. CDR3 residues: CSCDGVSDTEAFF. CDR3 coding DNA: TGCAGCTGCGACGGGGTAAGTGACACTGAAGCTTTCTTT.

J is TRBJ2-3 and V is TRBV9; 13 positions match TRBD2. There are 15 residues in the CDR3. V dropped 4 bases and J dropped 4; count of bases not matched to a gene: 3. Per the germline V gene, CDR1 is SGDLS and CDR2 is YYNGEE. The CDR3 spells CASSLLAGGPDTQYF. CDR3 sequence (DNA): TGTGCCAGCAGCTTACTAGCGGGGGGGCCAGATACGCAGTATTTT.

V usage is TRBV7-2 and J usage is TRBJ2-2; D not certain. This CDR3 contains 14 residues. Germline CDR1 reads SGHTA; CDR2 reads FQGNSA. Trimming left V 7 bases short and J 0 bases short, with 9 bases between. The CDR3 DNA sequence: TGTGCCAGCAAGTACACGACGAACACCGGGGAGCTGTTTTTT. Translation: CASKYTTNTGELFF.

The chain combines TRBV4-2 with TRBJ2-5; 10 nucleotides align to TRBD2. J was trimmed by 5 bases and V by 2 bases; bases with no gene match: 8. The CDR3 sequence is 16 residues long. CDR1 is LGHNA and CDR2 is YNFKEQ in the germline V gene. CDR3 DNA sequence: TGTGCCAGCAGCCAAATGAGCGGGGGGGCCTGGGAGACCCAGTACTTC. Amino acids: CASSQMSGGAWETQYF.

The CDR3 here is CASSFPPAGTGQHYGYTF. In nucleotides, the CDR3 is TGTGCCAGCAGTTTCCCCCCAGCTGGGACAGGCCAACACTATGGCTACACCTTC. The genes are TRBV28 and TRBJ1-2, with 8 positions matching TRBD1. V lost 3 bases, J lost 3 bases, and 15 bases stayed unmatched. The CDR3 runs 18 residues. Per germline, CDR1 MDHEN and CDR2 SYDVKM.